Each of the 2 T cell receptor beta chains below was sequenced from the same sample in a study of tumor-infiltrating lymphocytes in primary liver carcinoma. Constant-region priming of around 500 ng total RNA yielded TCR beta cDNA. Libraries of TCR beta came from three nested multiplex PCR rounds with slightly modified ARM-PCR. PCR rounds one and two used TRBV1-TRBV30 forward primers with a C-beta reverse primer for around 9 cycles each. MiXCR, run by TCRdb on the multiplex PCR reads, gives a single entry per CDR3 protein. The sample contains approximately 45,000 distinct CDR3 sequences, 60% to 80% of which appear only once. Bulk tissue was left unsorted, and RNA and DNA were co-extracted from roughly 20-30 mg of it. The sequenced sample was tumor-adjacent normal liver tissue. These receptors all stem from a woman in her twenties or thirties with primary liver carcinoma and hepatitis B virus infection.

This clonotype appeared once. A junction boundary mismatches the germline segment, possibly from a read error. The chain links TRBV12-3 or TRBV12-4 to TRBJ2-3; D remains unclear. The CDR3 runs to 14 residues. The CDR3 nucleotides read TGTGCCAGCAGTTTTGGTAGTATCACAGATAAGCAGTATTTT. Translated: CASSFGSITDKQYF.

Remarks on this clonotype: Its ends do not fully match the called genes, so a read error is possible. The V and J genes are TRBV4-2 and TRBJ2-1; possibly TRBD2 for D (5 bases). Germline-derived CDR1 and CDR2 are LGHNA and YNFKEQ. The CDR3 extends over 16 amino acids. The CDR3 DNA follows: TGTGCCAGCGGCCAAGGTTCGGTAGCGCTTGGTAATGAGCAGTTCTTC. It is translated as CASGQGSVALGNEQFF.